This T cell receptor (beta chain) was sequenced during a study of T cell repertoires in cytomegalovirus infection. TCRdb used MiXCR to reprocess the reads, holding one entry per CDR3 protein. The data hold approximately 110,000 distinct CDR3 sequences, with 30% observed a single time. This CDR3 is built from 15 residues. Germline CDR1 and CDR2: SEHNR and FQNEAQ (reference sequence). V lost 4 bases, J lost 16 bases, and 14 bases stayed unmatched. The sample holds a few counts of this clonotype. Antigen unknown. Regarding the study as a whole: HLA-C-restricted CMV-specific TCR beta clonotypes were dominant in the ex vivo response.

The origin of this receptor is a human donor in good health (CMV status not recorded). Some clones in this sample may be carry-over from other donors' samples. The V gene is TRBV7-9, the J gene TRBJ1-6; TRBD1 agrees at 9 bases. Sequencing was performed on CD8+ T cells from cultured PBMCs, taken from culture after CMV antigen stimulation. Here the CDR3 DNA reads TGTGCCAGCAGCTCAACACAGGGGGCTCTAGAAACTCTCCACTTT. Protein: CASSSTQGALETLHF.